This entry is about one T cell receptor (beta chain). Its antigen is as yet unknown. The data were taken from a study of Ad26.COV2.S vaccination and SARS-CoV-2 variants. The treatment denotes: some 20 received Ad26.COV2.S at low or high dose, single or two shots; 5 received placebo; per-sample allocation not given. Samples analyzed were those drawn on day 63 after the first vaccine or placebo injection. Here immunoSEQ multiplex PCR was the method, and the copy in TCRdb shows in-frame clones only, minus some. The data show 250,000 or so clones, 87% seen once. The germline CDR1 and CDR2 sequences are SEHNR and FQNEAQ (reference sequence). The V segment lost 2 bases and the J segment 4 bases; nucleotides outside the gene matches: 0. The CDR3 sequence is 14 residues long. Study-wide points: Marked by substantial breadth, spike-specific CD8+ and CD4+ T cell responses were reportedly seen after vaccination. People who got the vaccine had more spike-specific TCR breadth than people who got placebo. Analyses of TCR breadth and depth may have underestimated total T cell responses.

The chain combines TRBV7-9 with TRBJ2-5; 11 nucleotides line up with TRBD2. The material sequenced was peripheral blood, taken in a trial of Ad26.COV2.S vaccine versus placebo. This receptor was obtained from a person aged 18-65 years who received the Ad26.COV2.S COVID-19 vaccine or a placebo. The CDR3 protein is CASSLLAGGETQYF. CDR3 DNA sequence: TGTGCCAGCAGCTTACTAGCGGGAGGAGAGACCCAGTACTTC.